The 29 T cell receptor beta chains below all came from one sample that was sequenced in a study of blood T cell repertoires in COVID-19. Some clones are missing from TCRdb's copy, which holds only in-frame ones; the method was immunoSEQ multiplex PCR. The table has under 150,000 clones, about 86% seen once. The material sequenced was PBMCs or T cells enriched from blood (not recorded which). Receptors originate from a woman in her forties or fifties who had recovered from COVID-19.

The chain carries TRBV5-6 and TRBJ1-5, with D uncertain. The length of the CDR3 is 14 residues. V lost 4 bases and J lost 2, with 10 bases in between. Germline V CDR1 and CDR2: SGHDT, YYEEEE. CDR3 region: CASSVRSGNQPQHF. CDR3 sequence (DNA): TGTGCCAGCAGCGTCAGGTCGGGCAATCAGCCCCAGCATTTT.

This chain links TRBV11-3 with TRBJ1-1; maybe TRBD1 (5 bases). CDR3 length equals 15 residues. Trimming stripped 5 bases from V and 0 bases from J, with 13 bases between. CDR1 SGHNT and CDR2 YENEEA come from the germline V gene. CDR3 sequence reads: CASSPRGTLNTEAFF. CDR3 nucleotides: TGTGCCAGCAGCCCCCGCGGGACGTTGAACACTGAAGCTTTCTTT. Full variable domain (remainder filled in from reference TRBV11-3 and TRBJ1-1): EAGVVQSPRYKIIEKKQPVAFWCNPISGHNTLYWYLQNLGQGPELLIRYENEEAVDDSQLPKDRFSAERLKGVDSTLKIQPAELGDSAVYLCASSPRGTLNTEAFFGQGTRLTVV.

This rearrangement joins TRBV30 to TRBJ1-2; 8 bases agree with TRBD1. After removal of 0 bases from V and 7 bases from J, the junction contained 16 bases not matched to a gene. The CDR3 runs to 17 residues. Per the germline V gene, CDR1 is GTSNPN and CDR2 is SVGIG (reference sequence). CDR3 region: CAWSVQLMGQGARGYTF. Here the CDR3 DNA reads TGTGCCTGGAGTGTACAATTGATGGGGCAGGGGGCGCGTGGCTACACCTTC.

The chain recombines TRBV2 with TRBJ2-7, with D possibly being TRBD1 (5 bases). V lost 8 bases and J 3 bases, leaving 11 bases between the germline ends. This CDR3 contains 12 residues. Germline CDR1 and CDR2: SNHLY and FYNNEI. In DNA form, the CDR3 reads TGTGCCAGCTGGCAGGGCATCTACGAGCAGTACTTC. Its translation: CASWQGIYEQYF.

The chain recombines TRBV7-9 with TRBJ1-2; 9 bases map to TRBD1. Germline CDR1 reads SEHNR; CDR2 reads FQNEAQ (reference sequence). Trimming removed 1 base from V and 4 bases from J; junction bases left unmatched: 4. CDR3 length: 15 residues. The CDR3 DNA sequence: TGTGCCAGCAGCTTAGAACAGGGGGCTGTCTATGGCTACACCTTC. Translated, it gives CASSLEQGAVYGYTF.

This chain uses TRBV11-3 with TRBJ1-1; TRBD1 matches 7 bases. CDR3 length: 13 residues. Trimming at V came to 4 bases and at J to 4 bases, leaving 3 bases not matched to a gene. Germline V gene lookup returns CDR1 SGHNT and CDR2 YENEEA. This chain's CDR3 is CASSSRQGTEAFF. The CDR3 coding sequence is TGTGCCAGCAGCTCGCGACAGGGCACTGAAGCTTTCTTT.

The chain employs TRBV5-1 and TRBJ2-3; 7 positions match TRBD1. The CDR3 covers 15 residues. V was clipped by 6 bases and J by 3 bases; unmatched bases: 10. Looked up from germline, CDR1 is SGHRS and CDR2 is YFSETQ. The CDR3 nucleotides read TGCGCCAGCACTCCACCCGGGACAGCGACAGATACGCAGTATTTT. It translates to CASTPPGTATDTQYF.

V is TRBV24-1 and J is TRBJ1-4; 7 positions agree with TRBD1. Germline CDR1 is KGHDR and CDR2 is SFDVKD. The CDR3 contains 20 residues. V shed 3 bases and J 8 bases; nucleotides not matched to a gene: 23. The CDR3 protein is CATSDPGQALGERAGEKLFF. DNA of the CDR3: TGTGCCACCAGTGATCCCGGACAGGCGTTGGGGGAGAGGGCGGGCGAAAAACTGTTTTTT.

This clone was seen only once. An end of the junction differs from the germline gene, which may be a read error. The V and J genes are TRBV20-1 and TRBJ1-1; D gene unclear. The CDR3 totals 11 residues. Germline V gene lookup returns CDR1 DFQATT and CDR2 SNEGSKA (reference sequence). In DNA, the CDR3 is TGCAGTGCTAGTACTAACGCTGACGCTTTCTTT. Encoded protein: CSASTNADAFF.

The gene calls are TRBV2 and TRBJ1-1; D might be TRBD1 (6 bases). The CDR3 is 13 amino acids. V was cut by 3 bases and J by 7 bases, with 12 bases left in between. Germline V gene sequence: CDR1 SNHLY, CDR2 FYNNEI. CDR3 coding DNA: TGTGCCAGCAGTGAGGGGGGGCAGAGTGAAGCTTTCTTT. Translation gives CASSEGGQSEAFF. Full variable domain (missing parts from reference TRBV2 and TRBJ1-1): EPEVTQTPSHQVTQMGQEVILRCVPISNHLYFYWYRQILGQKVEFLVSFYNNEISEKSEIFDDQFSVERPDGSNFTLKIRSTKLEDSAMYFCASSEGGQSEAFFGQGTRLTVV.

This clone was seen once. The chain joins TRBV6-5 to TRBJ2-5, with 9 bases fitting TRBD1. The CDR3 length is 14 residues. In germline, CDR1 is MNHEY, CDR2 SVGAGI. J was trimmed by 5 bases and V by 6 bases; bases with no gene match: 7. This CDR3 reads CASSNNRGQETQYF. DNA of the CDR3: TGTGCCAGCAGCAATAACAGGGGGCAGGAGACCCAGTACTTC.

This chain links TRBV18 with TRBJ1-1, with 10 positions matching TRBD1. Germline V gene sequence: CDR1 KGHSH, CDR2 LQKENI. The CDR3 sequence is 17 residues long. V shed 2 bases, J shed 3 bases, and the junction held 9 bases outside the gene matches. CDR3 loop: CASSPSRDRGLDTEAFF. In nucleotides, the CDR3 is TGTGCCAGCTCACCATCCCGGGACAGGGGTTTGGACACTGAAGCTTTCTTT.

The V and J genes are TRBV6-5 and TRBJ2-7, with D tentatively TRBD1 (5 bases). CDR1 and CDR2 (germline): MNHEY, SVGAGI. V was pared by 5 bases and J by 0 bases, with 11 bases between. The CDR3 loop spans 14 amino acids. Here the CDR3 DNA reads TGTGCCAGCAGTAGACAGCGAAGCTCCTACGAGCAGTACTTC. Encoded protein: CASSRQRSSYEQYF.

V usage is TRBV11-2 and J usage is TRBJ2-3; 7 positions match TRBD1. The CDR3 sequence is 16 residues long. The V segment lost 0 bases and the J segment 2 bases; nucleotides outside the gene matches: 5. From germline, CDR1 is SGHAT and CDR2 FQNNGV. CDR3 sequence: CASSLELGQYTDTQYF. CDR3 sequence (DNA): TGTGCCAGCAGCTTAGAACTGGGACAGTACACAGATACGCAGTATTTT.

The chain is built from TRBV4-1 and TRBJ1-5, with TRBD1 matching over 7 bases. This CDR3 comprises 16 residues. Trimming took 2 bases from V and 3 from J; bases not matched to a gene: 7. The germline V gene encodes CDR1 MGHRA and CDR2 YSYEKL. This CDR3 is CASSQSLGGLNQPQHF. The CDR3 coding sequence is TGCGCCAGCAGCCAATCTTTAGGGGGCCTCAATCAGCCCCAGCATTTT.

This clone was counted between two and nine times. The gene calls are TRBV23-1 and TRBJ2-4; TRBD2 aligns across 8 bases. TRBV23-1 is flagged as an ORF with uncertain function. The length of the CDR3 is 16 residues. With V trimmed by 4 bases and J by 3 bases, 8 bases remained unmatched. CDR3 nucleotides: TGCGCCAGCAGTCGGTGGCGGGGGGCGAGCAAAAACATTCAGTACTTC. This encodes CASSRWRGASKNIQYF.

The CDR3 sequence is CASSRLGQGFSNQPQHF. Written as DNA, the CDR3 is TGTGCCAGCAGCCGTTTGGGACAGGGGTTTAGCAATCAGCCCCAGCATTTT. The chain is built from TRBV7-8 and TRBJ1-5, with 10 positions matching TRBD1. The CDR3 totals 17 residues. The ends lost 5 bases at V and 0 bases at J; junction bases unmatched: 7. Germline lookup yields CDR1 SGHVS and CDR2 FQNEAQ.

The chain links TRBV9 to TRBJ1-3; unclear D gene. In germline, CDR1 is SGDLS, CDR2 YYNGEE. This CDR3 comprises 17 residues. V shed 0 bases and J shed 1 base, with 14 bases lying between them. The CDR3 DNA reads as TGTGCCAGCAGCGTAGAGGTGGGCATAGGTTCTGGAAACACCATATATTTT. Protein: CASSVEVGIGSGNTIYF.

The chain employs TRBV11-2 and TRBJ2-7; 9 positions match TRBD2. This CDR3 contains 15 residues. Germline lookup yields CDR1 SGHAT and CDR2 FQNNGV. Trimming cost V 1 base and J 2 bases; bases outside gene matches: 3. The CDR3 DNA sequence: TGTGCCAGCAGCTTAGGCGGGGGGGCCGCCTACGAGCAGTACTTC. This translates into CASSLGGGAAYEQYF.

The chain links TRBV28 to TRBJ1-5; maybe TRBD1 (6 bases). Germline-derived CDR1 and CDR2 are MDHEN and SYDVKM. There are 14 residues in the CDR3. V was trimmed by 6 bases and J by 4 bases, leaving 13 bases between them. CDR3 protein: CASRSRGLNQPQHF. The CDR3, as DNA: TGTGCCAGCAGATCCAGGGGTTTAAATCAGCCCCAGCATTTT.

The V gene is TRBV7-8, the J gene TRBJ2-2; tentative D call: TRBD2 (6 bases). Germline V gives CDR1 SGHVS, CDR2 FQNEAQ. Deletions cut 3 bases from V and 1 base from J, with 12 bases between. The CDR3 is 16 amino acids. CDR3 in DNA: TGTGCCAGCAGCTTCCAACTAGCAAAGAACACCGGGGAGCTGTTTTTT. Translated: CASSFQLAKNTGELFF.

The rearrangement links TRBV5-4 to TRBJ2-7; D might be TRBD1 (6 bases). The V end lost 4 bases, the J end lost 2 bases, and 16 bases lay between the germline ends. Germline CDR1 is SGHNT and CDR2 is YYREEE (reference sequence). This CDR3 has 15 residues. The CDR3 DNA is TGTGCCAGCAGCGAAGGACAGAGAATTCCCTACGAGCAGTACTTC. It is translated as CASSEGQRIPYEQYF.

In this sample, this clone turned up a few times. V usage is TRBV29-1 and J usage is TRBJ2-5; 8 nucleotides align to TRBD2. The CDR3 has 14 residues. The germline CDR1 and CDR2 sequences are SQVTM and ANQGSEA. V lost 6 bases, J lost 4 bases, and 10 bases stayed unmatched. This chain's CDR3 is CSVSLGGGTETQYF. CDR3 DNA: TGCAGCGTCTCGTTGGGCGGGGGGACAGAGACCCAGTACTTC.

DNA for the CDR3: TGCGCCAGCAGCCGTGCGGGGGCAGGTTCGCACGAGCAGTACTTC. This translates into CASSRAGAGSHEQYF. The V gene is TRBV4-1, the J gene TRBJ2-7, with a tentative D call TRBD2 (7 bases). This CDR3 region has 15 residues. V lost 4 bases to trimming and J lost 5 bases, with 18 bases between them. CDR1 and CDR2 (germline): MGHRA, YSYEKL.

This chain links TRBV29-1 with TRBJ2-7, with 11 positions matching TRBD2. Per the germline V gene, CDR1 is SQVTM and CDR2 is ANQGSEA. The CDR3 runs 15 residues. The junction had 6 bases not matched to a gene; V was cut back by 0 bases and J by 5 bases. The CDR3: CSVEESLAGGHEQYF. In nucleotides, the CDR3 is TGCAGCGTTGAAGAGTCTCTAGCGGGGGGCCACGAGCAGTACTTC.

The chain carries TRBV7-9 and TRBJ1-1; 12 bases fit TRBD1. Germline CDR1 is SEHNR and CDR2 is FQNEAQ (reference sequence). Trimming took 2 bases from V and 11 from J; bases not matched to a gene: 6. The CDR3 contains 14 residues. CDR3 coding DNA: TGTGCCAGCAGCTTACCGGGACAGGGGGCGTCGGCTTTCTTT. This translates into CASSLPGQGASAFF.

The chain has TRBV10-2 and TRBJ2-2, with TRBD2 matching 8 bases. Germline V gene data show CDR1 as WSHSY and CDR2 as SAAADI. This CDR3 has 18 amino acids. With V trimmed by 5 bases and J by 4 bases, 15 bases remained unmatched. CDR3 amino acids: CASSPEPSRGGRTGELFF. CDR3 nucleotides: TGCGCCAGCAGTCCCGAACCCAGTCGGGGGGGCCGCACCGGGGAGCTGTTTTTT.

For this clone: It is unclear where the CDR3 begins or ends on the DNA, so no DNA is shown, and the CDR3 is as TCRdb lists it. The V gene is TRBV21-1, the J gene TRBJ2-7; the table calls TRBD1, which could not be checked here. TRBV21-1 is recorded as a pseudogene. The CDR3 comprises 16 residues, both ends counted. The chain's CDR3 is CASSKSVGVGAYEQYF.

The chain recombines TRBV27 with TRBJ1-1; the D is unclear. Germline CDR1 is MNHEY and CDR2 is SMNVEV (reference sequence). This CDR3 spans 14 amino acids. V gave up 0 bases and J gave up 7 bases, with 12 bases separating them. Here the CDR3 DNA reads TGTGCCAGCAGTTTATCGAGGGCAGCTAATGAAGCTTTCTTT. The encoded protein is CASSLSRAANEAFF.